This T cell receptor beta chain was sequenced in a study of blood T cell repertoires in COVID-19. Researchers sorted participants into cohorts using their self-reported clinical history. TCRdb's table, derived via immunoSEQ multiplex PCR, lists solely in-frame clones and lacks some. The table shows fewer than 400,000 clones, with over 85% occurring only once. CDR1 and CDR2 from the germline V gene are SGHRS and YFSETQ. The CDR3 totals 14 residues. The ends were cut back, 0 bases at V and 2 bases at J, with 8 bases in the middle. This clonotype was obtained from a woman in her twenties or thirties who had recovered from COVID-19. The chain recombines TRBV5-1 with TRBJ1-2; D uncertain. The source material was PBMCs or T cells enriched from blood (not recorded which). In DNA form, the CDR3 reads TGCGCCAGCAGCTTGGACAGTGCGAACTATGGCTACACCTTC. This sequence encodes CASSLDSANYGYTF.